These 31 T cell receptor beta chains were all obtained from the same sample, sequenced in a study of T-cell memory formation after mild COVID-19. TCRdb called the 5' RACE reads again in MiXCR, with one record for every CDR3 protein. The sample has 550,000 to 600,000 distinct CDR3 sequences; 20% to 25% are singletons. The material sequenced was PBMCs or a T cell subset sorted from them (not recorded which). These receptors all stem from an adult woman who had mild COVID-19 (a few samples of this study predate the infection). Cell type and time point are not known.

This rearrangement joins TRBV7-9 to TRBJ2-7, with D perhaps matching TRBD1 (6 bases). Germline V gene lookup returns CDR1 SEHNR and CDR2 FQNEAQ (reference sequence). The CDR3 totals 15 residues. Trimming cost V 1 base and J 6 bases, with 16 bases left between them. The CDR3 spells CASSLEGRGSVEQYF. The CDR3 bases are TGTGCCAGCAGCTTAGAGGGCAGGGGCAGTGTCGAGCAGTACTTC. Drawing the rest from reference TRBV7-9 and TRBJ2-7, the complete variable domain is DTGVSQNPRHKITKRGQNVTFRCDPISEHNRLYWYRQTLGQGPEFLTYFQNEAQLEKSRLLSDRFSAERPKGSFSTLEIQRTEQGDSAMYLCASSLEGRGSVEQYFGPGTRLTVT.

This rearrangement joins TRBV3-1 to TRBJ2-7, with 9 bases lining up with TRBD1. The germline V gene has CDR1 LGHDT and CDR2 YNNKEL (reference sequence). The CDR3 loop spans 14 amino acids. V lost 5 bases and J lost 12; bases outside the gene matches: 14. CDR3: CASSSGTGPPLLYF. In nucleotides, the CDR3 is TGTGCCAGCAGCTCCGGGACAGGGCCCCCTCTGCTGTACTTC.

This clonotype turned up a few times. The rearrangement links TRBV9 to TRBJ1-2; D gene uncertain. V gave up 2 bases and J gave up 3 bases, with 5 bases separating them. The CDR3 sequence is 12 residues long. Germline CDR1 reads SGDLS; CDR2 reads YYNGEE. The CDR3: CASSVPDYGYTF. In DNA form, the CDR3 reads TGTGCCAGCAGCGTCCCCGACTATGGCTACACCTTC.

This clonotype was found a few times. CDR3 nucleotide sequence: TGTGCCAGCCTGACAGGGGAAGAGACCCAGTACTTC. Translated, it gives CASLTGEETQYF. The chain has TRBV2 and TRBJ2-5; 8 bases line up with TRBD1. CDR1 is SNHLY, CDR2 FYNNEI, per germline. The CDR3 loop spans 12 amino acids. Losses at the gene ends were 8 bases for V and 3 bases for J; bases not matched to a gene: 2.

The V and J genes are TRBV12-3 or TRBV12-4 and TRBJ1-1; the D gene is possibly TRBD1 (5 bases). CDR3 length: 13 amino acids. The CDR3 spells CAWAAGLNTEAFF. CDR3 bases: TGTGCATGGGCGGCAGGGCTGAACACTGAAGCTTTCTTT.

The chain carries TRBV7-2 and TRBJ1-3, with D possibly matching TRBD1 (5 bases). Germline V CDR1 and CDR2: SGHTA, FQGNSA. The length of the CDR3 is 16 residues. Trimming removed 4 bases from V and 1 base from J, with 14 bases in between. The CDR3 protein is CASSYSGTLSGNTIYF. In DNA form, the CDR3 reads TGTGCCAGCAGCTACTCCGGGACCCTTTCTGGAAACACCATATATTTT.

On this clonotype itself: Germline is not matched at one junction end, which may reflect a read error. The chain joins TRBV7-9 to TRBJ2-6; no definite D call. This CDR3 is 14 amino acids long. CDR1 and CDR2 (germline): SEHNR, FQNEAQ (reference sequence). The DNA for the CDR3 is TGTGACAGCAGCTTAGATCTTGGGGCCAACGTCCTGACTTTC. Its protein product is CDSSLDLGANVLTF.

This chain connects TRBV12-3 or TRBV12-4 to TRBJ2-1, with D perhaps TRBD2 (5 bases). The V end lost 5 bases, the J end lost 7 bases, and 12 bases lay between the germline ends. The CDR3 runs to 13 residues. The CDR3 DNA reads TGTGCCAGCAGTGGAGAGGGCAGAAATGAGCAGTTCTTC. Translated, it gives CASSGEGRNEQFF.

The chain employs TRBV9 and TRBJ2-5, with 8 bases identical to TRBD1. The trim removed 3 bases at V and 5 bases at J, leaving 6 bases unmatched. Germline V gene lookup returns CDR1 SGDLS and CDR2 YYNGEE. The CDR3 consists of 14 residues. CDR3 loop: CASSDGTGGETQYF. Here the CDR3 DNA reads TGTGCCAGCAGCGACGGGACAGGCGGCGAGACCCAGTACTTC.

This clonotype appeared many times. The chain carries TRBV5-1 and TRBJ1-1, with D possibly being TRBD1 (6 bases). Deletions cut 2 bases from V and 0 bases from J, with 20 bases between. The CDR3 contains 18 residues. CDR1 and CDR2 from the germline V gene are SGHRS and YFSETQ. CDR3 loop: CASSFRGPEPTLNTEAFF. The CDR3 DNA reads as TGCGCCAGCAGCTTTCGGGGGCCAGAACCGACCTTGAACACTGAAGCTTTCTTT.

The gene calls are TRBV18 and TRBJ2-5; D is uncertain. The V end was cut by 3 bases, the J end by 3 bases, with 8 bases between. Germline CDR1 reads KGHSH; CDR2 reads LQKENI. CDR3 length: 13 residues. The CDR3, as DNA: TGTGCCAGCTCACCGAACAGTGAAGAGACCCAGTACTTC. Translation gives CASSPNSEETQYF.

The chain is built from TRBV7-2 and TRBJ1-4, with 7 bases lining up with TRBD1. Germline-derived CDR1 and CDR2 are SGHTA and FQGNSA. The CDR3 has 14 amino acids. The junction had 7 bases not matched to a gene; V was cut back by 5 bases and J by 7 bases. In nucleotides, the CDR3 is TGTGCCAGCAGCCTGGGACAGCACTCTGAAAAACTGTTTTTT. Translated: CASSLGQHSEKLFF. Looking up the rest from reference TRBV7-2 and TRBJ1-4 gives the full variable domain: GAGVSQSPSNKVTEKGKDVELRCDPISGHTALYWYRQSLGQGLEFLIYFQGNSAPDKSGLPSDRFSAERTGGSVSTLTIQRTQQEDSAVYLCASSLGQHSEKLFFGSGTQLSVL.

The J gene is TRBJ1-4, the V gene TRBV15; D remains ambiguous. This CDR3 is built from 15 residues. Deletions cut 1 base from V and 8 bases from J, with 14 bases between. The germline V gene encodes CDR1 LNHNV and CDR2 YYDKDF (reference sequence). The CDR3 bases are TGTGCCACCAGCAGAGTGGGCCCGTCTGGGGAAAAACTGTTTTTT. Encoded protein: CATSRVGPSGEKLFF.

The chain has TRBV3-1 and TRBJ2-1, with 12 nucleotides matching TRBD2. After removal of 6 bases from V and 8 bases from J, the junction contained 5 bases not matched to a gene. Germline CDR1 reads LGHDT; CDR2 reads YNNKEL (reference sequence). CDR3 length: 14 residues. The CDR3 region has the DNA TGTGCCAGCAGTCGGACTAGCGGGGTTTATGAGCAGTTCTTC. Translation: CASSRTSGVYEQFF.

CDR3 amino acids: CASNPGTANTGELFF. The CDR3 bases are TGTGCCAGTAATCCCGGGACGGCGAACACCGGGGAGCTGTTTTTT. The gene calls are TRBV19 and TRBJ2-2; tentatively, D is TRBD1 or TRBD2 (5 bases each). V shed 7 bases and J shed 0 bases, with 12 bases lying between them. CDR1 and CDR2 (germline): LNHDA, SQIVND (reference sequence). The CDR3 covers 15 residues.

The rearrangement links TRBV20-1 to TRBJ2-1; TRBD2 agrees at 10 bases. CDR1 and CDR2 (germline): DFQATT, SNEGSKA (reference sequence). The CDR3 runs 14 residues. Trimming took 5 bases from V and 8 from J; bases not matched to a gene: 9. CDR3 DNA sequence: TGCAGTGCTCCGCCTAGCGGGAGCGGACATGAGCAGTTCTTC. Translating it yields CSAPPSGSGHEQFF.

The sample holds one count of this clonotype. V is TRBV19 and J is TRBJ1-2; TRBD1 matches at 9 bases. CDR3 size: 14 residues. Germline V gene data show CDR1 as LNHDA and CDR2 as SQIVND (reference sequence). V trimming: 3 bases; J trimming: 6 bases; junction bases outside the gene matches: 5. The CDR3 nucleotides are TGTGCCAGTAGTATCTCGGGACAGGGTGATGGCTACACCTTC. Its protein product is CASSISGQGDGYTF.

There are a few counts of this clonotype. CDR3 sequence reads: CATRGHQGEKLFF. The CDR3 DNA reads TGTGCCACCAGGGGACACCAAGGCGAAAAACTGTTTTTT. The chain recombines TRBV24-1 with TRBJ1-4, with a tentative D call TRBD1 (6 bases). The length of the CDR3 is 13 residues. Per the germline V gene, CDR1 is KGHDR and CDR2 is SFDVKD. Trimming stripped 7 bases from V and 8 bases from J, with 13 bases between.

This sequence joins TRBV6-2 or TRBV6-3 and TRBJ2-7, with a tentative D call TRBD1 (6 bases). The CDR3 length is 16 residues. Trimming took 0 bases from V and 2 from J, leaving 14 bases between them. Germline V CDR1 and CDR2: MNHEY, SVGEGT. The CDR3 loop is CASSYSVQGVTYEQYF. The CDR3 DNA sequence: TGTGCCAGCAGTTACTCGGTACAGGGAGTTACCTACGAGCAGTACTTC.

The chain employs TRBV7-3 and TRBJ1-3, with 7 bases identical to TRBD1. The germline CDR1 and CDR2 sequences are SGHTA and FQGTGA. V gave up 2 bases and J gave up 2 bases; unmatched junction bases: 9. This CDR3 contains 17 residues. CDR3: CASSLQIVTGTGNTIYF. In DNA form, the CDR3 reads TGTGCCAGCAGCTTACAAATCGTGACAGGGACTGGAAACACCATATATTTT.

This clonotype was counted only a few times. The genes are TRBV18 and TRBJ2-5; a weak D match, TRBD2 (6 bases). Germline V gene lookup returns CDR1 KGHSH and CDR2 LQKENI. V was pared by 0 bases and J by 4 bases, with 15 bases between. The CDR3 has 16 amino acids. CDR3 region: CASSPPEGLQVETQYF. The CDR3 DNA reads as TGTGCCAGCTCACCACCGGAAGGACTACAAGTAGAGACCCAGTACTTC.

This clonotype was detected only a few times. This chain uses TRBV12-3 or TRBV12-4 with TRBJ2-3, with 15 bases identical to TRBD2. V trimming: 4 bases; J trimming: 5 bases; junction bases outside the gene matches: 10. CDR3 length: 18 residues. The CDR3 sequence is CASSSNGLAGGLGDTQYF. CDR3 sequence (DNA): TGTGCCAGCAGTTCAAACGGACTAGCGGGGGGGTTGGGAGATACGCAGTATTTT.

This clonotype was seen ten or more times. This chain links TRBV7-9 with TRBJ2-1; tentative D call: TRBD2 (5 bases). Trimming took 11 bases from V and 0 from J, leaving 11 bases between them. The CDR3 length is 13 residues. Germline V gene sequence: CDR1 SEHNR, CDR2 FQNEAQ (reference sequence). In nucleotides, the CDR3 is TGTGCCTCGGAGGAAAGCTCCTACAATGAGCAGTTCTTC. This codes for CASEESSYNEQFF. Variable domain in full (rest from reference TRBV7-9 and TRBJ2-1): DTGVSQNPRHKITKRGQNVTFRCDPISEHNRLYWYRQTLGQGPEFLTYFQNEAQLEKSRLLSDRFSAERPKGSFSTLEIQRTEQGDSAMYLCASEESSYNEQFFGPGTRLTVL.

In its sample, this clonotype was seen a few times. J is TRBJ2-3 and V is TRBV14; 7 bases are shared with TRBD1. Germline trimming cut 3 bases from V and 1 base from J; bases unmatched to any gene: 4. The CDR3 contains 15 residues. Germline CDR1 SGHDN, CDR2 FVKESK. The CDR3, as DNA: TGTGCCAGCAGCCACCAGACAGGGCGCACAGATACGCAGTATTTT. The encoded protein is CASSHQTGRTDTQYF.

The CDR3 here is CASSPIRTVKSQATQYF. CDR3 nucleotide sequence: TGTGCCAGCAGTCCAATCCGGACAGTCAAGAGTCAGGCGACCCAGTACTTC. The V gene is TRBV27, the J gene TRBJ2-5, with D perhaps TRBD1 (6 bases). The germline V and J ends were trimmed by 5 bases and 7 bases, with 26 bases remaining between them. Per germline, CDR1 MNHEY and CDR2 SMNVEV (reference sequence). CDR3 length equals 17 residues.

The gene calls are TRBV11-2 and TRBJ1-2; 7 bases are a match to TRBD1. Germline assignment: CDR1 SGHAT and CDR2 FQNNGV. The CDR3 sequence is 15 residues long. The junction had 12 bases not matched to a gene; V was cut back by 4 bases and J by 7 bases. In DNA, the CDR3 is TGTGCCAGCAGCTCCAGATTAGACAGGGCGGCTGGCTACACCTTC. The encoded protein is CASSSRLDRAAGYTF.

This clonotype was observed a handful of times. The genes are TRBV27 and TRBJ2-3; D call uncertain. V lost 0 bases to trimming and J lost 2 bases, with 9 bases between them. Germline-derived CDR1 and CDR2 are MNHEY and SMNVEV (reference sequence). The CDR3 loop spans 15 amino acids. The CDR3 DNA reads TGTGCCAGCAGTTTATCTCGTCTATTCACAGATACGCAGTATTTT. Encoded protein: CASSLSRLFTDTQYF.

This clonotype was found many times. The V gene is TRBV15, the J gene TRBJ2-3, with 9 bases that match TRBD1. Germline CDR1 LNHNV, CDR2 YYDKDF (reference sequence). The CDR3 totals 15 residues. J lost 4 bases, V lost 3 bases, and 5 bases had no gene match. The CDR3 DNA is TGTGCCACCAGCAGGGACAGGGGTGGCGCAGATACGCAGTATTTT. Its translation is CATSRDRGGADTQYF. The variable domain in full, with the rest retrieved from reference TRBV15 and TRBJ2-3, is DAMVIQNPRYQVTQFGKPVTLSCSQTLNHNVMYWYQQKSSQAPKLLFHYYDKDFNNEADTPDNFQSRRPNTSFCFLDIRSPGLGDTAMYLCATSRDRGGADTQYFGPGTRLTVL.

This clonotype occurred a few times. The chain carries TRBV7-2 and TRBJ2-1, with D perhaps TRBD2 (6 bases). This CDR3 comprises 16 residues. V lost 5 bases and J 3 bases, leaving 17 bases between the germline ends. The V gene's germline CDR1 is SGHTA and CDR2 FQGNSA. CDR3 protein: CASSAEVGGGYNEQFF. The CDR3 DNA reads TGTGCCAGCAGCGCAGAGGTGGGGGGAGGCTACAATGAGCAGTTCTTC.

The table lists this clonotype with a few counts. CDR3 DNA: TGTGCCAGCAGCGCTGACAGGGATGTCTACGAGCAGTACTTC. This sequence encodes CASSADRDVYEQYF. V usage is TRBV12-3 or TRBV12-4 and J usage is TRBJ2-7, with 7 bases matching TRBD1. The junction had 8 bases not matched to a gene; V was cut back by 6 bases and J by 3 bases. The CDR3 is made up of 14 amino acids.

The chain employs TRBV20-1 and TRBJ2-7; 11 bases are a match to TRBD2. The germline gives CDR1 DFQATT, CDR2 SNEGSKA (reference sequence). The CDR3 has 15 amino acids. V trimming: 3 bases; J trimming: 3 bases; junction bases outside the gene matches: 7. The CDR3: CSARLAGGSRYEQYF. The CDR3 DNA follows: TGCAGTGCTAGGCTAGCGGGAGGTAGTCGCTACGAGCAGTACTTC.